The next 26 T cell receptor beta chains were all read from a single sample in a study of OX40 agonist ivuxolimab in advanced cancers. The method was immunoSEQ multiplex PCR; TCRdb's version includes in-frame clones alone and lacks a portion of them. The sample has tens of thousands of clones; just under 85% are singletons. The source material was CD4+ or CD8+ T cells sorted from blood, sampled in a trial of the OX40 agonist ivuxolimab. These receptors all come from an adult with an advanced solid tumor such as melanoma, head and neck, liver or kidney cancer.

The CDR3 DNA sequence: TGTGCCAGCAGCCAAGGGGGGGGTCAGCCCCAGCATTTT. Translation: CASSQGGGQPQHF. The J gene is TRBJ1-5, the V gene TRBV7-8; weak D call: TRBD1 (6 bases). Germline-derived CDR1 and CDR2 are SGHVS and FQNEAQ. The CDR3 extends over 13 amino acids. The V end lost 5 bases, the J end lost 6 bases, and 11 bases lay between the germline ends.

This chain uses TRBV6-5 with TRBJ2-4; D is tentatively TRBD1 or TRBD2 (6 bases each). The CDR3 consists of 16 residues. The V gene lost 2 bases and the J gene lost 0 bases, with 11 bases spanning the gap. Germline CDR1 is MNHEY and CDR2 is SVGAGI. Written as DNA, the CDR3 is TGTGCCAGCAGTTACGAGGGGGGACCAGCCAAAAACATTCAGTACTTC. Its translation is CASSYEGGPAKNIQYF.

The V gene is TRBV4-3, the J gene TRBJ2-1; TRBD2 aligns across 9 bases. The CDR3 spans 15 residues. With V trimmed by 4 bases and J by 7 bases, 8 bases remained unmatched. Looked up from germline, CDR1 is LGHNA and CDR2 is YSLEER. DNA of the CDR3: TGCGCCAGCAGCCTGGGCGGGGGGGCGGGGAATGAGCAGTTCTTC. Its translation is CASSLGGGAGNEQFF.

V usage is TRBV7-2 and J usage is TRBJ2-5; TRBD2 matches at 15 bases. Looked up from germline, CDR1 is SGHTA and CDR2 is FQGNSA. The CDR3 runs to 17 residues. With V trimmed by 5 bases and J by 5 bases, 9 bases remained unmatched. The DNA of the CDR3 is TGTGCCAGCAGCCTGACAGGACTAGCGGGAGGGGGGGAGACCCAGTACTTC. This gives the protein CASSLTGLAGGGETQYF.

The chain uses TRBV11-3 and TRBJ1-1, with D perhaps matching TRBD1 (5 bases). V dropped 3 bases and J dropped 11 bases, with 19 bases sitting between them. The CDR3 runs 14 residues. CDR1 and CDR2 from the germline V gene are SGHNT and YENEEA. Here the CDR3 DNA reads TGTGCCAGCAGCTTCGGCAGGGCGGAAGGGAGGGCTTTCTTT. Translation: CASSFGRAEGRAFF.

This chain connects TRBV7-3 to TRBJ2-3, with D unclear. The germline V and J ends were trimmed by 4 bases and 6 bases, with 11 bases remaining between them. The germline gives CDR1 SGHTA, CDR2 FQGTGA. The CDR3 length is 13 residues. CDR3 nucleotides: TGTGCCAGCAGCTACGCACCTCGGGATACGCAGTATTTT. This sequence encodes CASSYAPRDTQYF.

The V and J genes are TRBV30 and TRBJ1-2, with D maybe TRBD1 (6 bases). The V end lost 3 bases, the J end lost 7 bases, and 9 bases lay between the germline ends. The CDR3 spans 11 residues. From germline, CDR1 is GTSNPN and CDR2 SVGIG (reference sequence). The CDR3 DNA is TGTGCCTGGAGAAGAGGGGGTGGCTACACCTTC. Translating gives CAWRRGGGYTF.

The rearrangement joins TRBV30 to TRBJ1-5; 7 bases are shared with TRBD1. V was pared by 4 bases and J by 2 bases, with 5 bases of the junction left unmatched. The CDR3 spans 14 residues. CDR1 is GTSNPN, CDR2 SVGIG, per germline (reference sequence). Written as DNA, the CDR3 is TGTGCCTGGACCCTGGGGACAGGCAATCAGCCCCAGCATTTT. Amino acid sequence: CAWTLGTGNQPQHF.

This chain uses TRBV29-1 with TRBJ1-6, with 7 bases matching TRBD1. Germline V gene sequence: CDR1 SQVTM, CDR2 ANQGSEA. V was clipped by 6 bases and J by 6 bases; unmatched bases: 5. This CDR3 has 13 amino acids. For the CDR3, the DNA is TGCAGCGTAAAGGACAGGTTTAATTCACCCCTCCACTTT. It encodes CSVKDRFNSPLHF.

The chain has TRBV28 and TRBJ2-1, with 8 bases matching TRBD2. V dropped 1 base and J dropped 5; count of bases not matched to a gene: 7. The CDR3 consists of 16 residues. Germline CDR1 MDHEN, CDR2 SYDVKM. CDR3 coding DNA: TGTGCCAGCAGTTTATCCGCGGGACTAGTCCACAATGAGCAGTTCTTC. Amino acid sequence: CASSLSAGLVHNEQFF.

V and J are TRBV11-2 and TRBJ2-7, with 10 bases fitting TRBD2. The CDR3 loop spans 14 amino acids. The germline CDR1 and CDR2 sequences are SGHAT and FQNNGV. J gave up 9 bases and V 3 bases, and 8 bases lay outside the gene matches. The CDR3: CASSFGTSGNRQYF. The CDR3 DNA reads TGTGCCAGCAGCTTCGGAACTAGCGGGAACCGGCAGTACTTC.

This chain joins TRBV9 and TRBJ2-7; 12 positions agree with TRBD1. The CDR3 length is 14 residues. V lost 4 bases, J lost 6 bases, and 5 bases stayed unmatched. The germline V gene has CDR1 SGDLS and CDR2 YYNGEE. CDR3 amino acids: CASSPGQGASEQYF. DNA for the CDR3: TGTGCCAGCAGCCCGGGACAGGGGGCTAGCGAGCAGTACTTC.

V is TRBV29-1 and J is TRBJ2-7; TRBD2 is a possible D gene (5 bases). V was shortened by 0 bases and J by 4 bases, with 10 bases between the two germline ends. The CDR3 contains 13 residues. The germline gives CDR1 SQVTM, CDR2 ANQGSEA. The CDR3 here is CSVEDDGDYEQYF. The CDR3 DNA follows: TGCAGCGTTGAAGACGACGGGGATTACGAGCAGTACTTC.

J is TRBJ2-5 and V is TRBV4-1, with TRBD1 matching 7 bases. V lost 5 bases to trimming and J lost 2 bases; unmatched junction nucleotides: 5. CDR3 length equals 14 residues. From germline, CDR1 is MGHRA and CDR2 YSYEKL. CDR3 sequence (DNA): TGCGCCAGCAGCTTCGGCAGGGGGCAAGAGACCCAGTACTTC. It yields the protein CASSFGRGQETQYF.

V usage is TRBV7-9 and J usage is TRBJ2-5, with 7 bases aligning to TRBD2. Germline V CDR1 and CDR2: SEHNR, FQNEAQ (reference sequence). Trimming removed 3 bases from V and 4 bases from J; junction bases left unmatched: 2. The CDR3 covers 13 residues. The CDR3 region is CASSFGGGETQYF. As DNA, the CDR3 is TGTGCCAGCAGCTTTGGGGGGGGAGAGACCCAGTACTTC.

The rearrangement joins TRBV27 to TRBJ2-7; 7 bases agree with TRBD2. This CDR3 is built from 13 residues. Germline V gives CDR1 MNHEY, CDR2 SMNVEV (reference sequence). The V and J ends lost 2 bases and 6 bases, in that order; junction bases with no gene match: 4. CDR3 in amino acids: CASSLVSGIEQYF. In nucleotides, the CDR3 is TGTGCCAGCAGTTTAGTAAGCGGGATCGAGCAGTACTTC.

The J gene is TRBJ1-1, the V gene TRBV11-3, with unresolved D. The CDR3 contains 13 residues. V dropped 1 base and J dropped 1 base, with 4 bases sitting between them. CDR1 is SGHNT, CDR2 YENEEA, per germline. This chain's CDR3 is CASSLGRNTEAFF. DNA for the CDR3: TGTGCCAGCAGCTTAGGGAGGAACACTGAAGCTTTCTTT.

In this sample, this clone turned up a few times. V usage is TRBV5-4 and J usage is TRBJ2-3; 10 nucleotides line up with TRBD1. J lost 1 base, V lost 4 bases, and 6 bases had no gene match. Germline CDR1 SGHNT, CDR2 YYREEE (reference sequence). The CDR3 has 16 residues. The CDR3 nucleotides read TGTGCCAGCAGCAAACCCGGGACAGGGGGCACAGATACGCAGTATTTT. Translated, it gives CASSKPGTGGTDTQYF.

This chain joins TRBV5-8 and TRBJ2-5, with D maybe TRBD1 (7 bases). The germline V gene encodes CDR1 SGHTS and CDR2 YDEGEE. Trimming left V 4 bases short and J 5 bases short, with 12 bases between. The CDR3 has 13 amino acids. In DNA, the CDR3 is TGTGCCAGCAGCCCACAGGGGAGGGAGACCCAGTACTTC. It codes for CASSPQGRETQYF. The variable domain in full, with the rest retrieved from reference TRBV5-8 and TRBJ2-5, is EAGVTQSPTHLIKTRGQQATLRCSPISGHTSVYWYQQALGLGLQFLLWYDEGEERNRGNFPPRFSGRQFPNYSSELNVNALELEDSALYLCASSPQGRETQYFGPGTRLLVL.

This clone occurred once. The rearrangement uses TRBV7-9 and TRBJ2-1; tentatively, D is TRBD2 (6 bases). V gave up 1 base and J gave up 9 bases, with 13 bases separating them. CDR3 length: 14 amino acids. CDR1 and CDR2 (germline): SEHNR, FQNEAQ (reference sequence). The CDR3 loop reads CASSLGGVTSEQFF. The CDR3 DNA reads TGTGCCAGCAGCTTAGGGGGGGTGACTAGTGAGCAGTTCTTC. Full variable domain (outside the CDR3, taken from reference TRBV7-9 and TRBJ2-1): DTGVSQNPRHKITKRGQNVTFRCDPISEHNRLYWYRQTLGQGPEFLTYFQNEAQLEKSRLLSDRFSAERPKGSFSTLEIQRTEQGDSAMYLCASSLGGVTSEQFFGPGTRLTVL.

The chain uses TRBV6-6 and TRBJ2-3; 8 bases agree with TRBD2. The trim removed 7 bases at V and 1 base at J, leaving 1 base unmatched. CDR3 length: 13 amino acids. Germline CDR1 and CDR2: MNHNY and SVGAGI (reference sequence). Here the CDR3 DNA reads TGTGCCAGCATGACTAGCGGCACAGATACGCAGTATTTT. As protein: CASMTSGTDTQYF.

The rearrangement uses TRBV19 and TRBJ2-4; TRBD1 matches at 10 bases. The CDR3 sequence is 16 residues long. The germline CDR1 and CDR2 sequences are LNHDA and SQIVND (reference sequence). The V and J ends lost 5 bases and 2 bases, in that order; junction bases with no gene match: 6. Here the CDR3 DNA reads TGTGCCAGTAGTTTCCGGGACAGGGGAACCAAAAACATTCAGTACTTC. It specifies CASSFRDRGTKNIQYF.

To note about this clone: A junction end diverges from the germline sequence, so it may reflect a read error. Here the CDR3 DNA reads TGTGCCAGCAGCTTAGAGGGCAGATCGGGTTTT. Translation gives CASSLEGRSGF. The chain is built from TRBV7-9 and TRBJ1-1; D gene unclear. Germline V gene data show CDR1 as SEHNR and CDR2 as FQNEAQ (reference sequence). The CDR3 extends over 11 amino acids.

The chain joins TRBV4-1 to TRBJ1-3; perhaps TRBD1 as D (6 bases). Looked up from germline, CDR1 is MGHRA and CDR2 is YSYEKL. V gave up 0 bases and J gave up 5 bases, with 17 bases separating them. The CDR3 runs to 17 residues. The CDR3 bases are TGCGCCAGCAGCCAAGATTGGCAGGGGCAGGGACGAAACACCATATATTTT. It yields the protein CASSQDWQGQGRNTIYF.

V is TRBV5-6 and J is TRBJ2-1; 8 nucleotides match TRBD2. This CDR3 is built from 19 residues. The V and J ends lost 1 base and 1 base, in that order; junction bases with no gene match: 13. From germline, CDR1 is SGHDT and CDR2 YYEEEE. The CDR3 bases are TGTGCCAGCAGCTTGTATACGGCGGGGGGCCTTGGGTCCTACAATGAGCAGTTCTTC. Amino acid sequence: CASSLYTAGGLGSYNEQFF.

This chain connects TRBV9 to TRBJ2-7, with TRBD2 matching 9 bases. The V gene end was trimmed by 0 bases and the J gene end by 2 bases; junction bases not matched to a gene: 3. The CDR3 covers 15 residues. Germline V lookup: CDR1 SGDLS, CDR2 YYNGEE. CDR3 region: CASSVGGGGAYEQYF. CDR3 nucleotides: TGTGCCAGCAGCGTAGGAGGCGGGGGGGCCTACGAGCAGTACTTC.